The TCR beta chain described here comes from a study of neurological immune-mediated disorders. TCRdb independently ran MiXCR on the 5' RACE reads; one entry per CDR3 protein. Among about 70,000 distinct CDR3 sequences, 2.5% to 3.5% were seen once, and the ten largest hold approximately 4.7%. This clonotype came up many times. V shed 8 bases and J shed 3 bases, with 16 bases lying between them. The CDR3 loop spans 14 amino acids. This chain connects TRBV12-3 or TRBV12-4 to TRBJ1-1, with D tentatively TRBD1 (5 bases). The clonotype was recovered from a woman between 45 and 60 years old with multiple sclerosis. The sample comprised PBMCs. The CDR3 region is CASSKRGGDTEAFF. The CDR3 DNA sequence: TGTGCCAGCTCTAAACGGGGGGGGGACACTGAAGCTTTCTTT.